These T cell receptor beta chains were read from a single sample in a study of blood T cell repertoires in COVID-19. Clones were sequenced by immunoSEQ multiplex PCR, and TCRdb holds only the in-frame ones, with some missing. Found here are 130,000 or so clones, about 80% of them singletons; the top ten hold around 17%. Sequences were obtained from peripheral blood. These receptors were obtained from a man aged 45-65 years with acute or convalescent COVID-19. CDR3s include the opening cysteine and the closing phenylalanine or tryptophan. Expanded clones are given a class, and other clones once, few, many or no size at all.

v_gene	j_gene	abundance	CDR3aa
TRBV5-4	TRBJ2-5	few	CASSLRGQETQYF
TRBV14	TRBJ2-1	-	CASSQDPSDTYNEQFF
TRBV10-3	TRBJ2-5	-	CAISLQREETQYF
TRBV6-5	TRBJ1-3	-	CASSRDSPWSPTIYF
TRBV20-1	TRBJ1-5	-	CSAIDRGNQPQHF
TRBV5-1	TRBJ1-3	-	CASSPYTGNSGNTIYF
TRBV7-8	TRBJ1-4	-	CASSGAGISEKLFF
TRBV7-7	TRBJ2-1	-	CASSRQIGGAEDEQFF
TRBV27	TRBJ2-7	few	CASSLRYEDISDPYEQYF
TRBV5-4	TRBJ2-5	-	CASSPWGLSETQYF
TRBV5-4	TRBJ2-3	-	CASSLPGAGADTQYF
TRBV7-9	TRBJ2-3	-	CASSPGTATTDTQYF
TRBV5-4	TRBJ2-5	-	CASSPRGQGLGETQYF
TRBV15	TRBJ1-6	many	CATSRVPGDSPLHF
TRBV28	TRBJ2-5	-	CASSSDRGLQETQYF
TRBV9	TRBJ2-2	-	CASSPPGTGVTGELFF
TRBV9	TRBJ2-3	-	CASSAHPRATDTQYF
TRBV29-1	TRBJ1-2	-	CSAGTGGSGYTF
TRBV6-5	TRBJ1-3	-	CASRLLQGFGNTIYF
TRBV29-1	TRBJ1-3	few	CSAGGQGSGNTIYF
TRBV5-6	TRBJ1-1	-	CASSLVRGQGQNTEAFF